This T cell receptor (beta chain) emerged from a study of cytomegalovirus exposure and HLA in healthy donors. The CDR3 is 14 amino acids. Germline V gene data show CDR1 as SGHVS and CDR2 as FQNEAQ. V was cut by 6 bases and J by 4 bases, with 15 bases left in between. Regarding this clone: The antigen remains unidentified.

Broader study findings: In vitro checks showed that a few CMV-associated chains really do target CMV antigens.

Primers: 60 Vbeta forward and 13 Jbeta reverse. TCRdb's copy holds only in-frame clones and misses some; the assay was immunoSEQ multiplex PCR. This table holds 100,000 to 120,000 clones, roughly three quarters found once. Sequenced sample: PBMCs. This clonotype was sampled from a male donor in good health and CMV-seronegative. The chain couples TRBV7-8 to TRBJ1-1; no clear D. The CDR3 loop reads CASSFAFGGTEAFF. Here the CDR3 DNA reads TGTGCCAGCAGTTTTGCCTTCGGCGGCACTGAAGCTTTCTTT.